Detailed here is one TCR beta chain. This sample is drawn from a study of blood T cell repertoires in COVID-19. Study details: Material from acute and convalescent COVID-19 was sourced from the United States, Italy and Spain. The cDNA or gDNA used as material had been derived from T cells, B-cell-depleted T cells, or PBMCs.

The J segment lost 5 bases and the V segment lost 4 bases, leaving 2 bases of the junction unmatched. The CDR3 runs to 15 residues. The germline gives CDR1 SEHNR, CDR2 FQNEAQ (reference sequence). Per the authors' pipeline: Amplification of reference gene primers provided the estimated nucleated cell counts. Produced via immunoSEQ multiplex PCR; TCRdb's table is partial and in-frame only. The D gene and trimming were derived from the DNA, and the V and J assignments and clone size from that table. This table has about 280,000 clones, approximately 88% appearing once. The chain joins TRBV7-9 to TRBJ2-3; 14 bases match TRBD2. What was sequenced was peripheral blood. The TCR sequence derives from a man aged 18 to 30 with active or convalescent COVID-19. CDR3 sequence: CASSSGTSGGDTQYF. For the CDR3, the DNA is TGTGCCAGCAGCTCTGGGACTAGCGGGGGAGATACGCAGTATTTT.